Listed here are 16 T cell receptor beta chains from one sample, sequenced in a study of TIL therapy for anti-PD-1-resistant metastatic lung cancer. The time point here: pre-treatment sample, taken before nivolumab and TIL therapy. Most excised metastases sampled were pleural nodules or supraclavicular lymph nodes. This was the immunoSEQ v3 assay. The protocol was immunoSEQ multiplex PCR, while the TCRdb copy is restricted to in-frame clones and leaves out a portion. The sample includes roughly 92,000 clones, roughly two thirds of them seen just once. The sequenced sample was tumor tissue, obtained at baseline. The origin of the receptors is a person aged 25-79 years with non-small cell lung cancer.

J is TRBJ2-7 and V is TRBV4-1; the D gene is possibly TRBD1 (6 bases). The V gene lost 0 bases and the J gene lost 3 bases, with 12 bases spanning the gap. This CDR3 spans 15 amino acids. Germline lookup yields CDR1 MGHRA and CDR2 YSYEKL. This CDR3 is CASSQDSTGFYEQYF. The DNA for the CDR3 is TGCGCCAGCAGCCAAGATTCAACAGGGTTCTACGAGCAGTACTTC.

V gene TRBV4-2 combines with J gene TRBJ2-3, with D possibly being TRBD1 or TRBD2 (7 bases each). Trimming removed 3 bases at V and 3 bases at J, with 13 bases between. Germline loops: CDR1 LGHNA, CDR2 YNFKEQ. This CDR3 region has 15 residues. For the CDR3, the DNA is TGTGCCAGCAGCCAGCAGGGGGGGCAAACAGATACGCAGTATTTT. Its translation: CASSQQGGQTDTQYF.

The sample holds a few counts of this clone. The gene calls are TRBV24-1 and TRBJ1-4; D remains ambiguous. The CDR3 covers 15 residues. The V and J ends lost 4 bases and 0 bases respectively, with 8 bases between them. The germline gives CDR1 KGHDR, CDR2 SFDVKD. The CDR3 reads CATSDLETTNEKLFF. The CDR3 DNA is TGTGCCACCAGTGACCTAGAGACAACTAATGAAAAACTGTTTTTT.

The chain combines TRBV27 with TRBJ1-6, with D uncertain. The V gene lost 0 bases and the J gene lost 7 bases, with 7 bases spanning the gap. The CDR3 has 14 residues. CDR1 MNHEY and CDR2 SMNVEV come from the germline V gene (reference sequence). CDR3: CASSLSGRNSPLHF. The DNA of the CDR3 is TGTGCCAGCAGTTTATCAGGGAGGAATTCACCCCTCCACTTT.

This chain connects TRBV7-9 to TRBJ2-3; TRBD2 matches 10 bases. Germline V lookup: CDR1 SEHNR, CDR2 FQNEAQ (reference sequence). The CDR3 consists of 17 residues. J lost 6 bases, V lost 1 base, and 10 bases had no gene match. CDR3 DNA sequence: TGTGCCAGCAGCTTAGACCCGGCTAGCGGGAGATGTGATACGCAGTATTTT. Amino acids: CASSLDPASGRCDTQYF. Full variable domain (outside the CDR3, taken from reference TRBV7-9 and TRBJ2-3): DTGVSQNPRHKITKRGQNVTFRCDPISEHNRLYWYRQTLGQGPEFLTYFQNEAQLEKSRLLSDRFSAERPKGSFSTLEIQRTEQGDSAMYLCASSLDPASGRCDTQYFGPGTRLTVL.

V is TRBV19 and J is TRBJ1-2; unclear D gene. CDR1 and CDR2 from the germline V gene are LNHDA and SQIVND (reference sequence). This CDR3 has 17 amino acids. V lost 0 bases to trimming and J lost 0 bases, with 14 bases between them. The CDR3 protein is CASSIDRPARPNYGYTF. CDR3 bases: TGTGCCAGTAGTATAGATCGGCCCGCCCGACCTAACTATGGCTACACCTTC.

CDR3 region: CATSERGQGGSDTQYF. The CDR3 bases are TGTGCCACCAGTGAGAGGGGACAGGGCGGGTCAGATACGCAGTATTTT. V and J are TRBV24-1 and TRBJ2-3, with TRBD1 identical over 9 bases. The CDR3 runs 16 residues. Germline CDR1 KGHDR, CDR2 SFDVKD. The V gene end was trimmed by 4 bases and the J gene end by 4 bases; junction bases not matched to a gene: 8.

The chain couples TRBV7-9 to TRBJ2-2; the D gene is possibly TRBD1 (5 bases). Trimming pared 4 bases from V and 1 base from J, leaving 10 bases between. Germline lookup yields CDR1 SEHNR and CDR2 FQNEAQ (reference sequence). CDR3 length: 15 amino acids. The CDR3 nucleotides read TGTGCCAGCAGCTATTACAGGAAGAACACCGGGGAGCTGTTTTTT. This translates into CASSYYRKNTGELFF.

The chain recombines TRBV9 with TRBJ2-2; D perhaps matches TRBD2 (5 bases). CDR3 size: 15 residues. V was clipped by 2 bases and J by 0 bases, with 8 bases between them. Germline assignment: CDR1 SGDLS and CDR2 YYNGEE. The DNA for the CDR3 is TGTGCCAGCAGCGTTACGGGGTCGAACACCGGGGAGCTGTTTTTT. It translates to CASSVTGSNTGELFF. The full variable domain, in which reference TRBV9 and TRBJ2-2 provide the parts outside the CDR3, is DSGVTQTPKHLITATGQRVTLRCSPRSGDLSVYWYQQSLDQGLQFLIQYYNGEERAKGNILERFSAQQFPDLHSELNLSSLELGDSALYFCASSVTGSNTGELFFGEGSRLTVL.

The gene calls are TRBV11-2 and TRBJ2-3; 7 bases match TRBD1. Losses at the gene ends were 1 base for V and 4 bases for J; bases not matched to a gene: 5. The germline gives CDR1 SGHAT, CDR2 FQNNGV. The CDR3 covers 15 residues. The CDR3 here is CASSLGDRDADTQYF. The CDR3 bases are TGTGCCAGCAGCTTAGGTGACAGGGACGCAGATACGCAGTATTTT.

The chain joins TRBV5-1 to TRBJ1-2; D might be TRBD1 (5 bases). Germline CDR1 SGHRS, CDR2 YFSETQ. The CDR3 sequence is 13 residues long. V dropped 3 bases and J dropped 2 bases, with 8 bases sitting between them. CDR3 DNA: TGCGCCAGCAGCTCCTCAGGGAACTATGGCTACACCTTC. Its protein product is CASSSSGNYGYTF. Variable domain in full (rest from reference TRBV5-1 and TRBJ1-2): KAGVTQTPRYLIKTRGQQVTLSCSPISGHRSVSWYQQTPGQGLQFLFEYFSETQRNKGNFPGRFSGRQFSNSRSEMNVSTLELGDSALYLCASSSSGNYGYTFGSGTRLTVV.

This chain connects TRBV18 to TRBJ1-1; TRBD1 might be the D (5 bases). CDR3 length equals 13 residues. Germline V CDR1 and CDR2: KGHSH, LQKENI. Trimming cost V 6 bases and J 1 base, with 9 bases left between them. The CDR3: CASSRGGNTEAFF. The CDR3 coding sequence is TGTGCCAGCTCCCGCGGGGGGAACACTGAAGCTTTCTTT.

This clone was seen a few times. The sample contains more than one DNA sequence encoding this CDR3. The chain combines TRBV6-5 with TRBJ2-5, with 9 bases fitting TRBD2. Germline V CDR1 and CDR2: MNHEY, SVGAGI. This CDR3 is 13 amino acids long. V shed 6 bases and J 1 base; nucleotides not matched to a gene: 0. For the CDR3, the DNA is TGTGCCAGCAGGACTAGCGGCCAAGAGACCCAGTACTTC. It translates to CASRTSGQETQYF.

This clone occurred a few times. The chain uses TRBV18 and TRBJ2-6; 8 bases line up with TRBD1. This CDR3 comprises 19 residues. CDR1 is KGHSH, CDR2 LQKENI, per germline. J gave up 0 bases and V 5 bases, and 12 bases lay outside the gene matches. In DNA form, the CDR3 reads TGTGCCAGCTCATCGTGGACAGGGATTTATAGCTCTGGGGCCAACGTCCTGACTTTC. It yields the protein CASSSWTGIYSSGANVLTF.

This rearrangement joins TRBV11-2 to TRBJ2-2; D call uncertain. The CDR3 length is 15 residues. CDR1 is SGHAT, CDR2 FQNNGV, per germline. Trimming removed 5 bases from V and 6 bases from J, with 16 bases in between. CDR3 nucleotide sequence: TGTGCCAGCAGCCTAGTGGCATCCGCGGCCGGGGAGCTGTTTTTT. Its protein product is CASSLVASAAGELFF.

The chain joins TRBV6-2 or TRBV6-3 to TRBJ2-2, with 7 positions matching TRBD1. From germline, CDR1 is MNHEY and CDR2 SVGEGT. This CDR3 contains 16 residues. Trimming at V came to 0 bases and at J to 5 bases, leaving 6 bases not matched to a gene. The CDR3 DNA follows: TGTGCCAGCAGTTACTCTCGGACAGGTGGGACCGGGGAGCTGTTTTTT. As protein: CASSYSRTGGTGELFF.